This TCR beta chain was obtained from a study of T cell changes during pregnancy in multiple sclerosis. The protocol was immunoSEQ multiplex PCR, while the TCRdb copy is restricted to in-frame clones and leaves out a portion. This table has roughly 59,000 clones, about 90% appearing once. Specimen: peripheral blood, collected in the third trimester of pregnancy. The sequence came from a female donor in good health, enrolled as a control in a pregnancy study.

CDR3 amino acids: CASSPGGQGRTDTQYF. The CDR3 DNA reads as TGCGCCAGCAGCCCAGGGGGGCAGGGGCGGACAGATACGCAGTATTTT. The chain carries TRBV4-3 and TRBJ2-3, with a possible D match to TRBD1 (7 bases). Germline V gene sequence: CDR1 LGHNA, CDR2 YSLEER. This CDR3 has 16 amino acids. Trimming left V 4 bases short and J 3 bases short, with 17 bases between.